The present TCR beta chain was sequenced within a study of CD8 T cells in Susac syndrome. This clonotype was seen only once. Its target is not known. An amount of RNA that ranged from roughly 0.45 to 1 ug was reverse transcribed with random hexamers. Using its own MiXCR run on the immunoSEQ multiplex PCR reads, TCRdb lists one record per CDR3 protein. The sample comprises some 450,000 distinct CDR3 sequences, around 85% of which are singletons, and approximately 0.12% rests with the top ten. Study-wide results and limits: Individuals included in the TCR sequencing and HLA analysis were acknowledged by the study to be relatively few in number.

V was pared by 7 bases and J by 2 bases, with 11 bases between. This CDR3 is 12 amino acids long. CDR1 is SQVTM and CDR2 is ANQGSEA in the germline V gene. The TCR comes from a human donor with multiple sclerosis. The V call is TRBV29-1, the J call TRBJ1-1; a possible D gene is TRBD1 (5 bases). What was sequenced was CD8+ T cells from PBMCs. CDR3 region: CSAGTENTEAFF. The CDR3 nucleotides are TGCAGCGCCGGGACTGAAAACACTGAAGCTTTCTTT.